Shown below are 21 T cell receptor beta chains from a single sample sequenced in a study of blood T cell repertoires in COVID-19. The protocol was immunoSEQ multiplex PCR, while the TCRdb copy is restricted to in-frame clones and leaves out a portion. The table lists some 240,000 clones, roughly 80% of them singletons, with around 7.5% in the top ten. Sequenced material: peripheral blood. The source of these receptors is a woman of 80 years or more with COVID-19, enrolled during active disease.

This clone has just one count. The chain uses TRBV2 and TRBJ2-7, with TRBD2 matching 10 bases. The CDR3 runs to 13 residues. CDR1 is SNHLY, CDR2 FYNNEI, per germline. The ends lost 6 bases at V and 4 bases at J; junction bases unmatched: 3. As DNA, the CDR3 is TGTGCCAGCAGGCCGGGACTAGCGTACGAGCAGTACTTC. It yields the protein CASRPGLAYEQYF.

V gene TRBV24-1 combines with J gene TRBJ2-1; TRBD1 agrees at 9 bases. V shed 12 bases and J 8 bases; nucleotides not matched to a gene: 10. Germline V CDR1 and CDR2: KGHDR, SFDVKD. The CDR3 totals 13 residues. The CDR3 DNA follows: TGTGCCGTCTCCGGGACAGGGCAGGATGAGCAGTTCTTC. It yields the protein CAVSGTGQDEQFF.

V usage is TRBV28 and J usage is TRBJ2-5; 7 bases fit TRBD2. The CDR3 loop spans 15 amino acids. The germline gives CDR1 MDHEN, CDR2 SYDVKM. Trimming removed 3 bases from V and 4 bases from J; junction bases left unmatched: 8. The CDR3 spells CASSLWKRGRETQYF. The CDR3 DNA sequence: TGTGCCAGCAGTTTGTGGAAGCGCGGGAGAGAGACCCAGTACTTC.

The chain carries TRBV18 and TRBJ1-2; TRBD1 matches 11 bases. CDR1 is KGHSH and CDR2 is LQKENI in the germline V gene. The CDR3 sequence is 12 residues long. J was trimmed by 8 bases and V by 6 bases; bases with no gene match: 2. In nucleotides, the CDR3 is TGTGCCAGCTCCGGGACAGGGGGAGGCTACACCTTC. Translating it yields CASSGTGGGYTF.

The chain couples TRBV30 to TRBJ1-2, with a weak D call TRBD1 (6 bases). The ends were cut back, 3 bases at V and 4 bases at J, with 15 bases in the middle. From germline, CDR1 is GTSNPN and CDR2 SVGIG (reference sequence). The CDR3 length is 14 residues. The CDR3 bases are TGTGCCTGGAGGAACCCTACAGGGATCTATGGCTACACCTTC. This codes for CAWRNPTGIYGYTF.

The chain uses TRBV7-3 and TRBJ1-1; D not resolved. The length of the CDR3 is 14 residues. V was shortened by 1 base and J by 1 base, with 7 bases between the two germline ends. CDR1 and CDR2 from the germline V gene are SGHTA and FQGTGA. CDR3 region: CASSLMGRNTEAFF. Here the CDR3 DNA reads TGTGCCAGCAGCTTAATGGGCAGGAACACTGAAGCTTTCTTT.

The chain employs TRBV6-5 and TRBJ2-7, with 7 bases fitting TRBD1. The germline CDR1 and CDR2 sequences are MNHEY and SVGAGI. The junction had 7 bases not matched to a gene; V was cut back by 0 bases and J by 5 bases. The CDR3 is 15 residues long. CDR3 bases: TGTGCCAGCAGTTACTCCAAAGCCAGGGGGAACGAGCAGTACTTC. This encodes CASSYSKARGNEQYF.

The chain couples TRBV6-2 or TRBV6-3 to TRBJ1-1; D perhaps matches TRBD1 (6 bases). Trimming left V 5 bases short and J 8 bases short, with 24 bases between. The germline gives CDR1 MNHEY, CDR2 SVGEGT. CDR3 length: 16 residues. In DNA, the CDR3 is TGTGCCAGCAGTGCTCCGGGGACAAGGGTCAGGGTCGAAGCTTTCTTT. It translates to CASSAPGTRVRVEAFF.

This rearrangement joins TRBV11-1 to TRBJ2-7; D is ambiguous. The germline V and J ends were trimmed by 5 bases and 3 bases, with 11 bases remaining between them. This CDR3 has 13 amino acids. Germline V gene lookup returns CDR1 SGHAT and CDR2 FQDESV (reference sequence). This CDR3 is CASSISGFYEQYF. The DNA for the CDR3 is TGTGCCAGCAGCATCTCCGGGTTCTACGAGCAGTACTTC. The full variable domain, its missing parts supplied by reference TRBV11-1 and TRBJ2-7, is EAEVAQSPRYKITEKSQAVAFWCDPISGHATLYWYRQILGQGPELLVQFQDESVVDDSQLPKDRFSAERLKGVDSTLKIQPAELGDSAMYLCASSISGFYEQYFGPGTRLTVT.

The sample holds one count of this clone. The chain links TRBV2 to TRBJ1-3, with 9 positions matching TRBD1. Germline V gene lookup returns CDR1 SNHLY and CDR2 FYNNEI. This CDR3 comprises 14 residues. V lost 8 bases, J lost 2 bases, and 4 bases stayed unmatched. CDR3 sequence: CASGRDRAGNTIYF. The CDR3 nucleotides read TGTGCCAGCGGCCGGGACAGGGCTGGAAACACCATATATTTT.

The V call is TRBV27, the J call TRBJ2-7; the match to TRBD1 covers 7 bases. In germline, CDR1 is MNHEY, CDR2 SMNVEV (reference sequence). The CDR3 extends over 13 amino acids. V lost 7 bases and J lost 4; bases outside the gene matches: 7. The DNA of the CDR3 is TGTGCCAGCACTCCCCTGGACAGGTACGAGCAGTACTTC. This encodes CASTPLDRYEQYF.

The V call is TRBV10-3, the J call TRBJ1-6, with D unclear. The V and J ends lost 3 bases and 1 base respectively, with 4 bases between them. Germline V CDR1 and CDR2: ENHRY, SYGVKD. CDR3 size: 14 residues. The CDR3, as DNA: TGTGCCATCAGTGAATCGTCCTATAATTCACCCCTCCACTTT. Its translation: CAISESSYNSPLHF.

The chain is built from TRBV28 and TRBJ1-1, with D tentatively TRBD1 (6 bases). The germline CDR1 and CDR2 sequences are MDHEN and SYDVKM. The CDR3 totals 15 residues. The V end was cut by 4 bases, the J end by 10 bases, with 22 bases between. CDR3 bases: TGTGCCAGCAGTTCTACTCGCAACGGGCGGGGGGCAGCTTTCTTT. Protein sequence: CASSSTRNGRGAAFF.

The gene calls are TRBV7-6 and TRBJ2-3, with 7 bases matching TRBD2. Germline trimming cut 0 bases from V and 0 bases from J; bases unmatched to any gene: 3. This CDR3 region has 16 residues. The germline gives CDR1 SGHVS, CDR2 FNYEAQ. The CDR3 here is CASSLAPSGSTDTQYF. CDR3 nucleotide sequence: TGTGCCAGCAGCTTAGCGCCTAGCGGAAGCACAGATACGCAGTATTTT.

The chain uses TRBV15 and TRBJ2-1, with 14 bases matching TRBD2. CDR3 length: 17 residues. Germline trimming cut 1 base from V and 4 bases from J; bases unmatched to any gene: 3. The germline V gene encodes CDR1 LNHNV and CDR2 YYDKDF (reference sequence). The CDR3 DNA is TGTGCCACCAGCAGAGCCGGGACTAGCGGGAGTTACAATGAGCAGTTCTTC. Residues: CATSRAGTSGSYNEQFF.

V gene TRBV5-1 combines with J gene TRBJ1-6, with a weak D call TRBD1 (6 bases). Germline CDR1 and CDR2: SGHRS and YFSETQ. Trimming left V 0 bases short and J 6 bases short, with 10 bases between. The CDR3 is 15 amino acids. For the CDR3, the DNA is TGCGCCAGCAGCTTGGATGGCAGGGGTAATTCACCCCTCCACTTT. The encoded protein is CASSLDGRGNSPLHF.

J is TRBJ2-7 and V is TRBV5-1; no clear D. Trimming removed 5 bases at V and 4 bases at J, with 16 bases between. This CDR3 spans 14 amino acids. Per germline, CDR1 SGHRS and CDR2 YFSETQ. The DNA for the CDR3 is TGCGCCAGCAGTGTCCCCGGAGTACGTTACGAGCAGTACTTC. Protein: CASSVPGVRYEQYF.

V and J are TRBV10-2 and TRBJ1-5; 7 bases match TRBD1. CDR3 length equals 16 residues. The V segment lost 3 bases and the J segment 0 bases; nucleotides outside the gene matches: 5. CDR1 and CDR2 from the germline V gene are WSHSY and SAAADI. The CDR3 here is CASSDQQGFSNQPQHF. The CDR3 DNA sequence: TGCGCCAGCAGTGATCAACAGGGGTTTAGCAATCAGCCCCAGCATTTT.

V is TRBV12-3 or TRBV12-4 and J is TRBJ2-2; D is ambiguous. The V end lost 5 bases, the J end lost 4 bases, and 8 bases lay between the germline ends. The CDR3 is 13 residues long. The CDR3 region has the DNA TGTGCCAGCAGTCTCCCCCCCACCGGGGAGCTGTTTTTT. Protein sequence: CASSLPPTGELFF.

The V gene is TRBV21-1, the J gene TRBJ2-7; the table's D call, TRBD2, has no DNA check behind it. TRBV21-1 corresponds to a pseudogene. The CDR3 covers 16 residues. CDR3: CASGTDFSGETYEQYF. For the CDR3, the DNA is TGTGCCAGCGGCACCGACTTTTCCGGGGAGACGTACGAGCAGTACTTC.

The J gene is TRBJ1-1, the V gene TRBV19; 11 nucleotides match TRBD1. The CDR3 consists of 18 residues. The trim removed 7 bases at V and 0 bases at J, leaving 13 bases unmatched. The germline V gene encodes CDR1 LNHDA and CDR2 SQIVND (reference sequence). The CDR3 region has the DNA TGTGCCAGTACCTACCCCCCGGGACAGGGGGGCATGAACACTGAAGCTTTCTTT. Translating gives CASTYPPGQGGMNTEAFF. The variable domain in full, completed from reference TRBV19 and TRBJ1-1, reads DGGITQSPKYLFRKEGQNVTLSCEQNLNHDAMYWYRQDPGQGLRLIYYSQIVNDFQKGDIAEGYSVSREKKESFPLTVTSAQKNPTAFYLCASTYPPGQGGMNTEAFFGQGTRLTVV.